The rows below give T cell receptor beta chains drawn from one sample of a study of breast tumors, draining lymph nodes, adjacent tissues. TCRdb reanalysed the multiplex PCR reads using MiXCR and keeps one entry per CDR3 protein. The sample has 200,000 or so distinct CDR3 sequences; approximately 33% are singletons. Sequences were obtained from axillary lymph node tissue. The receptors were sampled from a female donor with breast cancer. Some clones in this sample may be carry-over from other donors' samples. Each CDR3 is given with its conserved first and last residue. The D gene is left open where the match is weak. Not all rows give a size; the values are once, few, many and, for expanded clones, a class.

V gene: TRBV18; clone size: many; D gene: TRBD1; J gene: TRBJ1-2; CDR3 protein: CASSPAGQGAYGYTF; CDR3 DNA: TGTGCCAGCTCACCTGCGGGGCAGGGGGCCTATGGCTACACCTTC
V gene: TRBV3-1; clone size: many; D gene: TRBD2; J gene: TRBJ2-5; CDR3 protein: CASSLGLAGRETQYF; CDR3 DNA: TGTGCCAGCAGCCTGGGACTAGCGGGACGGGAGACCCAGTACTTC
V gene: TRBV6-2/TRBV6-3; clone size: few; D gene: .; J gene: TRBJ2-1; CDR3 protein: CASSSDSWEVQFF; CDR3 DNA: TGTGCCAGCAGCTCCGACAGTTGGGAGGTGCAGTTCTTC
V gene: TRBV6-1; clone size: .; D gene: .; J gene: TRBJ1-1; CDR3 protein: CASSEGSTEAFF; CDR3 DNA: TGTGCCAGCAGTGAAGGATCAACTGAAGCTTTCTTT
V gene: TRBV2; clone size: .; D gene: .; J gene: TRBJ1-4; CDR3 protein: CASQVGGTEKLFF; CDR3 DNA: TGTGCTAGTCAAGTCGGGGGGACGGAAAAACTGTTTTTT
V gene: TRBV7-3; clone size: .; D gene: TRBD1; J gene: TRBJ2-5; CDR3 protein: CASSPRVGDRGEETQYF; CDR3 DNA: TGTGCCAGCAGCCCTAGGGTCGGGGACAGGGGGGAAGAGACCCAGTACTTC
V gene: TRBV6-5; clone size: .; D gene: TRBD2; J gene: TRBJ2-1; CDR3 protein: CASRAGDAHNEQFF; CDR3 DNA: TGTGCCAGCAGAGCGGGGGACGCACACAATGAGCAGTTCTTC
V gene: TRBV9; clone size: many; D gene: .; J gene: TRBJ1-2; CDR3 protein: CASSKDRNYGYTF; CDR3 DNA: TGTGCCAGCAGCAAAGACAGAAACTATGGCTACACCTTC
V gene: TRBV5-1; clone size: many; D gene: TRBD1; J gene: TRBJ1-3; CDR3 protein: CASSFGPGGSGNTIYF; CDR3 DNA: TGCGCCAGCAGCTTTGGACCAGGGGGGTCTGGAAACACCATATATTTT
V gene: TRBV5-5; clone size: many; D gene: TRBD2; J gene: TRBJ2-3; CDR3 protein: CASSLPSGSDTQYF; CDR3 DNA: TGTGCCAGCAGCTTGCCTAGCGGCTCAGATACGCAGTATTTT